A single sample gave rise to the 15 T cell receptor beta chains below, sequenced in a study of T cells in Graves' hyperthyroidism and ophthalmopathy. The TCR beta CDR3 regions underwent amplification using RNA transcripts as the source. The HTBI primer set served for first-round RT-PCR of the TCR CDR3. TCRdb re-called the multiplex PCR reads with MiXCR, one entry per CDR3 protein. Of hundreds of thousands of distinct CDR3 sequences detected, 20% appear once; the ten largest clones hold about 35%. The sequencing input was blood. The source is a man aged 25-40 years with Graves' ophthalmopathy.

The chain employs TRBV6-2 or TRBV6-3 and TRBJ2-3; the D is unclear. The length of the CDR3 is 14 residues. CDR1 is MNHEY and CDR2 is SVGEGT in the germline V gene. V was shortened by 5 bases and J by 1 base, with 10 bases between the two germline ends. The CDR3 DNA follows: TGTGCCAGCAGTGCGGCAGAACGCACAGATACGCAGTATTTT. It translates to CASSAAERTDTQYF.

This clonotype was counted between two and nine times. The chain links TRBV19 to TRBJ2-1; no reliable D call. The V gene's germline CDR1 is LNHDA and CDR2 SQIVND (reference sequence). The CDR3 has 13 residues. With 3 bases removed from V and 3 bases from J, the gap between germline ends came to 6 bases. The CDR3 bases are TGTGCCAGTAGTATTGACCTCTACAATGAGCAGTTCTTC. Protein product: CASSIDLYNEQFF.

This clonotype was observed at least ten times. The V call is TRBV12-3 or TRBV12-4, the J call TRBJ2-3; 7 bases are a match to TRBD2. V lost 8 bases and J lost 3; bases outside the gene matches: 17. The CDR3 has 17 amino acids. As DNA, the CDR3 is TGTGCCAGCCTCCCACCCAGGAGGGAGGGCATGACAGATACGCAGTATTTT. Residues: CASLPPRREGMTDTQYF.

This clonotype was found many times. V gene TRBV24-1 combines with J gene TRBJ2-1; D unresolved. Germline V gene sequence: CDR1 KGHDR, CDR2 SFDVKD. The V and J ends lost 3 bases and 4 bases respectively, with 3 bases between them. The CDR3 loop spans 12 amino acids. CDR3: CATSDGYNEQFF. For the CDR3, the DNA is TGTGCCACCAGTGATGGGTACAATGAGCAGTTCTTC.

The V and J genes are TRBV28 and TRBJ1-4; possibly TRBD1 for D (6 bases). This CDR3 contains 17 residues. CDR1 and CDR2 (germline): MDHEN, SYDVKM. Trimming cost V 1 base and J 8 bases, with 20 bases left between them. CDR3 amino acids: CASSLFSPSRGREKLFF. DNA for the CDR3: TGTGCCAGCAGTTTATTCTCACCCAGCAGGGGAAGGGAAAAACTGTTTTTT.

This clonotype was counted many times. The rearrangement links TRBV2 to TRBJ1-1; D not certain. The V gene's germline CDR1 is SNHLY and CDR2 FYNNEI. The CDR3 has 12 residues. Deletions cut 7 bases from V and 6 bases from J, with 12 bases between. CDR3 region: CASIPLGPEAFF. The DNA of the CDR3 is TGTGCCAGCATTCCATTGGGTCCTGAAGCTTTCTTT.

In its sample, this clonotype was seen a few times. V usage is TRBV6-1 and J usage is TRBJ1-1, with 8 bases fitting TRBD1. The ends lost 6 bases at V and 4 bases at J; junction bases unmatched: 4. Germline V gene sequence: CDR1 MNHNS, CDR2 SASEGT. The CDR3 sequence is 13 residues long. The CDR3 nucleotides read TGTGCCAGCAGAACGGACAGGGCCACTGAAGCTTTCTTT. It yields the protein CASRTDRATEAFF.

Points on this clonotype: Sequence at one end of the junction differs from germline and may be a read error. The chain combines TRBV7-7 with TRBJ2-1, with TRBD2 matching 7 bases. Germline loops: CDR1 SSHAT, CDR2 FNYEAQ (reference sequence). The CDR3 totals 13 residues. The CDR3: CASSLALREKQFF. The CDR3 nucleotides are TGTGCTAGCAGCTTAGCTTTGCGGGAGAAGCAGTTCTTC.

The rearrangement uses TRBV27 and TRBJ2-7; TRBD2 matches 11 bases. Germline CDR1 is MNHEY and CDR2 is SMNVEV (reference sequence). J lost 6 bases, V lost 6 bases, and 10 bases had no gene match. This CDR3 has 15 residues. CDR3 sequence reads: CASSSQTSGSSEQYF. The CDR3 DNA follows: TGTGCCAGCAGCTCGCAAACTAGCGGGAGTAGCGAGCAGTACTTC.

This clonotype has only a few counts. This CDR3 is CASSETGLAGNEQFF. CDR3 coding DNA: TGTGCCAGCAGCGAAACGGGACTAGCGGGCAATGAGCAGTTCTTC. The chain uses TRBV9 and TRBJ2-1, with 12 bases that match TRBD2. The CDR3 length is 15 residues. V gave up 3 bases and J gave up 6 bases; unmatched junction bases: 4. Germline loops: CDR1 SGDLS, CDR2 YYNGEE.

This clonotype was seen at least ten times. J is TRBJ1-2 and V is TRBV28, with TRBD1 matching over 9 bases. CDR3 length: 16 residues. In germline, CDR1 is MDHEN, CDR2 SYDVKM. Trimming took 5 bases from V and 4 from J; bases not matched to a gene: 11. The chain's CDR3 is CASSILSGTGPYGYTF. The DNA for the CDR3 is TGTGCCAGCAGTATCCTCTCCGGGACAGGGCCCTATGGCTACACCTTC.

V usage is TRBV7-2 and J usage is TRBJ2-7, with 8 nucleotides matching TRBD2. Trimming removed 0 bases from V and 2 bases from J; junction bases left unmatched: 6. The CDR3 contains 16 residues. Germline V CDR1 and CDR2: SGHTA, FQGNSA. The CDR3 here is CASSLAVTGGPYEQYF. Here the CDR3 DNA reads TGTGCCAGCAGCTTAGCCGTTACGGGAGGGCCCTACGAGCAGTACTTC.

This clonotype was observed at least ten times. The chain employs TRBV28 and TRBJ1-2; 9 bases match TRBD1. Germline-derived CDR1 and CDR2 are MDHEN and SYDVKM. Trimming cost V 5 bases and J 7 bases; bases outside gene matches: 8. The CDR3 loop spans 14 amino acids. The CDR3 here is CASSPTGGGAGYTF. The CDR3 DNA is TGTGCCAGCAGTCCGACAGGGGGAGGTGCTGGCTACACCTTC.

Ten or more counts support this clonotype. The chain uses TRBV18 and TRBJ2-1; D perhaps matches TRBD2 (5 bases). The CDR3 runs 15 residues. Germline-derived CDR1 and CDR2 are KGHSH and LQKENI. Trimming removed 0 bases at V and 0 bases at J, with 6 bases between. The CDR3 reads CASSPPGSSYNEQFF. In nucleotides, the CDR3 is TGTGCCAGCTCACCACCAGGGAGCTCCTACAATGAGCAGTTCTTC.

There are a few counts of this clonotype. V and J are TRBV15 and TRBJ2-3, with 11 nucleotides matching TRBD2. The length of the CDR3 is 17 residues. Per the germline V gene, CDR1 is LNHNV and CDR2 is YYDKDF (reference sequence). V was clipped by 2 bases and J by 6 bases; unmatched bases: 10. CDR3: CATSRPSLAGVDDTQYF. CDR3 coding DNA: TGTGCCACCAGCAGACCTTCACTAGCGGGAGTCGATGATACGCAGTATTTT.